This passage covers 3 T cell receptor beta chains from one sample sequenced in a study of naive and memory T cell subsets. An equimolar mix of two oligonucleotides served as the beta constant-region primer for TRBC1 and TRBC2. Ligated cDNA was amplified by four rounds of PCR with nested alpha and beta constant-region primers and SP2. TCRdb passed the UMI-ligation and nested PCR reads through MiXCR, listing each CDR3 protein once. The data hold over 65,000 distinct CDR3 sequences, with about 8.2% observed a single time. Input material: naive CD8+ T cells from blood. These receptors were collected from a human donor in good health.

In this sample, this clonotype turned up many times. The chain uses TRBV12-3 or TRBV12-4 and TRBJ2-5; D is unresolved. Trimming stripped 6 bases from V and 3 bases from J, with 8 bases between. The CDR3 is 12 amino acids. The CDR3 DNA is TGTGCCAGCAGCGAGGAAAAAGAGACCCAGTACTTC. Translating it yields CASSEEKETQYF.

The table lists this clonotype with many counts. The V call is TRBV2, the J call TRBJ2-3; maybe TRBD1 (5 bases). The CDR3 covers 15 residues. Deletions cut 2 bases from V and 4 bases from J, with 13 bases between. Germline V gene data show CDR1 as SNHLY and CDR2 as FYNNEI. CDR3 sequence: CASSEKGYKSDTQYF. For the CDR3, the DNA is TGTGCCAGCAGTGAAAAGGGGTATAAGTCAGATACGCAGTATTTT.

The sample holds a few counts of this clonotype. The chain couples TRBV24-1 to TRBJ2-3; 9 nucleotides line up with TRBD1. Trimming took 5 bases from V and 4 from J; bases not matched to a gene: 9. In germline, CDR1 is KGHDR, CDR2 SFDVKD. The CDR3 has 16 residues. CDR3 residues: CATSGWDREYPDTQYF. In DNA, the CDR3 is TGTGCCACCAGTGGTTGGGACAGGGAGTATCCAGATACGCAGTATTTT.